This is a list of T cell receptor beta chains from one sample in a study of blood T cell repertoires in COVID-19. Generated by immunoSEQ multiplex PCR, the TCRdb table keeps only in-frame clones and is missing some. The sample carries about 170,000 clones, more than 75% recorded once. Specimen: peripheral blood. Receptors originate from a man aged 50-60 years who had recovered from COVID-19. CDR3s leave out the opening cysteine and the closing phenylalanine or tryptophan. The size field is filled for only some rows; it gives once, few, many or a size class.

V	size	CDR3
TRBV7-6	-	ASSRRTSGSNEQF
TRBV5-6	-	ASSSTGIGTGELF
TRBV21-1	once	ASSKDGRVAGGSYEQY
TRBV5-4	once	ASSSPPSGRGEQY
TRBV14	-	ASSQASVQETQY
TRBV19	-	ASSPGRQGVPEAF
TRBV11-2	-	ASSLFGSQNIQY
TRBV5-1	-	ASSLQGTGNTIY
TRBV10-3	-	AISEGATRNIQY
TRBV6-5	-	ASIYRKAPGTEAF
TRBV28	-	ASSPIGGSFQPQH
TRBV2	-	ASSEAAGGPDTGELF
TRBV7-9	-	ASSGHLERDGGYEQY
TRBV25-1	-	ATHPGGRGNTIY
TRBV7-2	-	ASSLAPGRTGELF
TRBV5-4	-	ASRPRTGEGEAF
TRBV7-9	few	ASSLSGGTWDGYT
TRBV29-1	-	SAGPGTGSTGELF
TRBV27	once	ASSLRSLAGHEQY
TRBV5-8	-	ASSLNAGGNTIY
TRBV6-4	once	ASSEGQTRGEQF
TRBV24-1	-	ATSDLGPRGEQY
TRBV7-2	-	ASSLVEDRKDLANYGYT
TRBV6-5	-	ASSYSGGETEAF
TRBV11-2	-	ASSLDPGVLYEQY
TRBV27	-	ASSSLGTGAYEQY
TRBV3-1/TRBV3-2	once	ASSPSSPSRPSSYNEQF
TRBV24-1	-	ATSETLGGGQETQY
TRBV10-1	once	ASSPSSAGELF
TRBV11-2	-	ASSLEVTDRGRDSAF
TRBV4-3	-	ASSQDFAAGADTQY
TRBV28	-	ACPAGVVETQY
TRBV2	-	ASRIGQNSNQPQH
TRBV7-6	few	ASSLEGQGGADTQY
TRBV6-1	-	ASSEQGRGQPQH
TRBV18	-	ASAASARYEQY
TRBV6-5	-	ASKPGHRVNTEAF
TRBV18	once	ASSRTGPNNEKLF
TRBV4-1	-	ASSPTPGVYEQY
TRBV30	-	AWTGLAGSSEKLF
TRBV5-1	few	ASSLDPGGRETQY
TRBV11-2	-	ASSLMGGRRAF